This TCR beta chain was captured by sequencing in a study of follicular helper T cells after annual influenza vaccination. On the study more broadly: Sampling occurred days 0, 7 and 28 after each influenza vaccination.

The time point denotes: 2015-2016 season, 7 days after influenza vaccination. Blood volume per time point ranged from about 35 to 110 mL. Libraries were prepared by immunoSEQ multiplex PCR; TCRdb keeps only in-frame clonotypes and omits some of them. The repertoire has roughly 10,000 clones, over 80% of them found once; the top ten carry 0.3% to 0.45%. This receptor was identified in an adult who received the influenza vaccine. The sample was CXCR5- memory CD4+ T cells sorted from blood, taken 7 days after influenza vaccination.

CDR3 DNA: TGTGCCAGCAGCTTATCGAACTCCAATCAGCCCCAGCATTTT. It encodes CASSLSNSNQPQHF. The rearrangement links TRBV7-2 to TRBJ1-5; D is unclear. Germline assignment: CDR1 SGHTA and CDR2 FQGNSA. This CDR3 region has 14 residues. Trimming removed 2 bases at V and 3 bases at J, with 8 bases between. Full variable domain (missing parts from reference TRBV7-2 and TRBJ1-5): GAGVSQSPSNKVTEKGKDVELRCDPISGHTALYWYRQSLGQGLEFLIYFQGNSAPDKSGLPSDRFSAERTGGSVSTLTIQRTQQEDSAVYLCASSLSNSNQPQHFGDGTRLSIL.